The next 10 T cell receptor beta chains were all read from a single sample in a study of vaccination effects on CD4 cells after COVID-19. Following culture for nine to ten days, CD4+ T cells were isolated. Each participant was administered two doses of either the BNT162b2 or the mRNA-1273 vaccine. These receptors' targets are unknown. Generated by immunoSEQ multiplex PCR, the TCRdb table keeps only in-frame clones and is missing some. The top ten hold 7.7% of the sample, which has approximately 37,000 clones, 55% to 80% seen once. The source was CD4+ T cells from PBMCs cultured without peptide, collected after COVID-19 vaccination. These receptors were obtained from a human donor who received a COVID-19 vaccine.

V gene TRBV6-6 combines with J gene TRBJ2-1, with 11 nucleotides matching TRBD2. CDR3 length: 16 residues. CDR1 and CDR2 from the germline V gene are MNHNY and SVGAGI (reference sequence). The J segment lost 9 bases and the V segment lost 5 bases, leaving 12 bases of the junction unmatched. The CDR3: CASSVFSGRALGEQFF. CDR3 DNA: TGTGCCAGCAGTGTGTTTAGCGGGAGGGCCCTCGGTGAGCAGTTCTTC.

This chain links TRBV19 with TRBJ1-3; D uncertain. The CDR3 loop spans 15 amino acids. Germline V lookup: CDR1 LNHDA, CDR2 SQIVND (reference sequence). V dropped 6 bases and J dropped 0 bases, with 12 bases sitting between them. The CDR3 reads CASSPSGISGNTIYF. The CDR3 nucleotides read TGTGCCAGTAGCCCTTCAGGCATCTCTGGAAACACCATATATTTT.

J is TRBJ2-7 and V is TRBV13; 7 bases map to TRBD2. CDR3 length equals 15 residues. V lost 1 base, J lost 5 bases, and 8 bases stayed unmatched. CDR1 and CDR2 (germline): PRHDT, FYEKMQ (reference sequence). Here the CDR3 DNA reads TGTGCCAGCAGCTTAGTGGGAGGGAGGGTCCACGAGCAGTACTTC. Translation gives CASSLVGGRVHEQYF.

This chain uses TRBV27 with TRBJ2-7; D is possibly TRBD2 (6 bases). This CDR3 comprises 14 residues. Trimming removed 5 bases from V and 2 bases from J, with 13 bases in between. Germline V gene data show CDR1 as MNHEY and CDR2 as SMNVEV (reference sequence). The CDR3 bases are TGTGCCAGCAGTAGCCGGGGAGGACCCTACGAGCAGTACTTC. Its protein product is CASSSRGGPYEQYF.

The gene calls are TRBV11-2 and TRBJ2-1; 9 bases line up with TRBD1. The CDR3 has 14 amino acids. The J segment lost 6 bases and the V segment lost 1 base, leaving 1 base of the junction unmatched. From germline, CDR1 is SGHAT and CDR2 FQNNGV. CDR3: CASSLGTGVNEQFF. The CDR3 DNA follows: TGTGCCAGCAGCTTAGGGACAGGGGTCAATGAGCAGTTCTTC.

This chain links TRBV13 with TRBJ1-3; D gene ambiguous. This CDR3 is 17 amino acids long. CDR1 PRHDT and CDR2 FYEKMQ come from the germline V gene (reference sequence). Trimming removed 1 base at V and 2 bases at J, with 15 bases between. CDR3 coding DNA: TGTGCCAGCAGCTTAGTGCCGGGGATTTCAACTGGAAACACCATATATTTT. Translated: CASSLVPGISTGNTIYF.

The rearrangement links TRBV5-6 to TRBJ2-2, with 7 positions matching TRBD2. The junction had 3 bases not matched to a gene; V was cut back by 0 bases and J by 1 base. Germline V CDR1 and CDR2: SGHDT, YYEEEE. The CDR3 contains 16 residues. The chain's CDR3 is CASSLVVAGNTGELFF. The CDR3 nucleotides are TGTGCCAGCAGCTTGGTAGTAGCGGGGAACACCGGGGAGCTGTTTTTT.

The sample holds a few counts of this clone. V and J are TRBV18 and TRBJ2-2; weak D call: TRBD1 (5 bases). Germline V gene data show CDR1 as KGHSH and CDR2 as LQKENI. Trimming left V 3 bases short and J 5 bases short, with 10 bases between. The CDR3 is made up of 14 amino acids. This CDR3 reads CASSPIQGTGELFF. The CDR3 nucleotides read TGTGCCAGCTCACCCATTCAGGGAACCGGGGAGCTGTTTTTT. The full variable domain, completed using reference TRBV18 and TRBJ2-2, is NAGVMQNPRHLVRRRGQEARLRCSPMKGHSHVYWYRQLPEEGLKFMVYLQKENIIDESGMPKERFSAEFPKEGPSILRIQQVVRGDSAAYFCASSPIQGTGELFFGEGSRLTVL.

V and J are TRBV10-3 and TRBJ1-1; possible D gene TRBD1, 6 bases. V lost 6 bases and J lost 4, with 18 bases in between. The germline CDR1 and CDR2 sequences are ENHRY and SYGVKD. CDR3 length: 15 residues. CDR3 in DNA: TGTGCCATCAGGGATATAACAGGGCGAGCCACTGAAGCTTTCTTT. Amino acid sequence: CAIRDITGRATEAFF.

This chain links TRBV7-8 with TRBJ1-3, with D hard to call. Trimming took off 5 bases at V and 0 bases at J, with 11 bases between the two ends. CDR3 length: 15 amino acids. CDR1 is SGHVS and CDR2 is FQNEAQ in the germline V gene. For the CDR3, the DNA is TGTGCCAGCAGCGTGGACGGGAGCTCTGGAAACACCATATATTTT. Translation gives CASSVDGSSGNTIYF. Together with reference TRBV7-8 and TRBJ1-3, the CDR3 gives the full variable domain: GAGVSQSPRYKVAKRGQDVALRCDPISGHVSLFWYQQALGQGPEFLTYFQNEAQLDKSGLPSDRFFAERPEGSVSTLKIQRTQQEDSAVYLCASSVDGSSGNTIYFGEGSWLTVV.